Listed below are T cell receptor beta chains from one sample, sequenced in a study of cytomegalovirus exposure and HLA in healthy donors. TCRdb keeps only in-frame clones here, not all; method: immunoSEQ multiplex PCR. The data hold about 140,000 clones, with 76% observed a single time. The sequenced sample was PBMCs. These receptors all stem from a man aged 40-55 years in good health and CMV-seronegative. Both conserved end residues are part of each CDR3. A D gene is named only where the DNA matches it firmly. Only part of the rows carry a size: once, few, many, or a class if the clone is expanded.

v_gene	abundance	d_gene	j_gene	CDR3aa	CDR3nt
TRBV6-1	-	TRBD2	TRBJ2-1	CASSENVGLAGGEQFF	TGTGCCAGCAGTGAAAATGTCGGACTAGCGGGAGGTGAGCAGTTCTTC
TRBV29-1	-	-	TRBJ2-5	CSVVGPQETQYF	TGCAGCGTTGTGGGCCCACAAGAGACCCAGTACTTC
TRBV27	once	-	TRBJ1-1	CASSLAAGEGTEAFF	TGTGCCAGCAGTTTAGCCGCAGGGGAGGGGACTGAAGCTTTCTTT
TRBV6-4	-	TRBD2	TRBJ2-4	CASSGRPAGREAKNIQYF	TGTGCCAGCAGTGGGCGACCCGCGGGGAGGGAGGCCAAAAACATTCAGTACTTC
TRBV6-1	-	-	TRBJ2-7	CASRETVYEQYF	TGTGCCAGCAGAGAGACAGTCTACGAGCAGTACTTC
TRBV5-6	-	TRBD2	TRBJ2-5	CASSPRGGSQYF	TGTGCCAGCAGCCCGCGGGGGGGATCCCAGTACTTC
TRBV27	-	-	TRBJ2-5	CASSPSRGQETQYF	TGTGCCAGCAGCCCGTCGCGGGGTCAAGAGACCCAGTACTTC
TRBV28	-	-	TRBJ2-7	CASSLLTTYEQYF	TGTGCCAGCAGTTTATTGACTACTTACGAGCAGTACTTC
TRBV18	-	TRBD1	TRBJ1-5	CASSPGTGISYDNQPQHF	TGTGCCAGCTCACCAGGGACAGGGATATCTTATGACAATCAGCCCCAGCATTTT
TRBV7-9	-	TRBD2	TRBJ2-5	CASSLGGLVQETQYF	TGTGCCAGCAGCTTAGGCGGACTAGTACAAGAGACCCAGTACTTC
TRBV4-1	once	-	TRBJ2-3	CASSPLANQDTQYF	TGCGCCAGCAGCCCCCTAGCGAACCAAGATACGCAGTATTTT
TRBV25-1	-	TRBD1	TRBJ2-7	CASNRGSQDEQYF	TGTGCCAGCAACAGGGGGTCCCAGGACGAGCAGTACTTC
TRBV27	-	-	TRBJ1-5	CASSPRRGGNQPQHF	TGTGCCAGCAGCCCGAGGAGGGGTGGCAATCAGCCCCAGCATTTT
TRBV7-2	-	-	TRBJ2-3	CASGRDYTDTQYF	TGTGCCAGCGGCCGAGACTACACAGATACGCAGTATTTT
TRBV23-1	-	TRBD2	TRBJ2-7	CASLAGGTYEQYF	TGCGCCAGCTTAGCGGGGGGTACCTACGAGCAGTACTTC
TRBV6-6	many	TRBD1	TRBJ2-1	CASSWTGVNEQFF	TGTGCCAGCAGTTGGACAGGGGTCAATGAGCAGTTCTTC
TRBV4-1	-	TRBD1	TRBJ1-2	CASSQEQGNLYGYTF	TGCGCCAGCAGCCAAGAACAGGGGAATCTCTATGGCTACACCTTC
TRBV4-1	-	TRBD1	TRBJ2-1	CASSLQVGTGDYNEQFF	TGCGCCAGCAGCCTACAAGTGGGGACAGGGGACTACAATGAGCAGTTCTTC
TRBV4-1	few	TRBD1	TRBJ1-1	CASSQDRDRVFEAFF	TGCGCCAGCAGCCAAGATCGGGACAGGGTGTTTGAAGCTTTCTTT
TRBV6-5	-	-	TRBJ2-7	CASRVGGADSYEQYF	TGTGCCAGCAGAGTAGGGGGTGCCGACTCCTACGAGCAGTACTTC
TRBV6-1	-	TRBD1	TRBJ2-1	CASSVGTGVYNEQFF	TGTGCCAGCAGTGTAGGGACAGGGGTATACAATGAGCAGTTCTTC
TRBV27	-	TRBD2	TRBJ2-3	CASSHLAGVADTQYF	TGTGCCAGCAGTCACCTAGCGGGAGTGGCAGATACGCAGTATTTT
TRBV21-1	-	-	TRBJ1-6	CASNSLGTGATIHNSPLHF	TGTGCCAGTAACTCCTTGGGGACAGGGGCGACGATACATAATTCACCCCTCCACTTT
TRBV11-3	-	TRBD1	TRBJ1-1	CASSPRTGGGNTEAFF	TGTGCCAGCAGCCCCCGGACAGGGGGCGGGAACACTGAAGCTTTCTTT
TRBV7-2	-	TRBD2	TRBJ2-7	CASSSSGGMGEQYF	TGTGCCAGCAGCTCTAGCGGGGGGATGGGAGAGCAGTACTTC
TRBV7-2	-	-	TRBJ2-1	CASSPKAAVSYNEQFF	TGTGCCAGCAGCCCTAAGGCAGCGGTCTCCTACAATGAGCAGTTCTTC
TRBV7-6	-	-	TRBJ2-4	CASSSDYEGNIQYF	TGTGCCAGCAGCTCGGACTATGAGGGAAACATTCAGTACTTC
TRBV6-5	few	-	TRBJ1-5	CASKPTGNQPQHF	TGTGCCAGCAAACCGACAGGCAATCAGCCCCAGCATTTT
TRBV7-2	once	-	TRBJ2-5	CASSIRGHRVGFRETQYF	TGTGCCAGCAGCATTAGGGGACACAGGGTAGGTTTTCGGGAGACCCAGTACTTC
TRBV11-3	-	-	TRBJ2-5	CASSLVLEVQETQYF	TGTGCCAGCAGCTTAGTTCTAGAGGTCCAAGAGACCCAGTACTTC
TRBV10-1	-	-	TRBJ1-4	CASTRGDEKLFF	TGCGCCAGCACCCGAGGTGATGAAAAACTGTTTTTT
TRBV6-5	-	-	TRBJ1-6	CASSYEGRGYSPLHF	TGTGCCAGCAGTTATGAGGGCAGGGGCTATTCACCCCTCCACTTT
TRBV10-3	-	TRBD2	TRBJ2-3	CAISESTSQRDTQYF	TGTGCCATCAGTGAGTCGACTAGCCAGAGGGATACGCAGTATTTT
TRBV5-8	-	-	TRBJ1-1	CASSSKFLQGTEAFF	TGTGCCAGCAGCTCAAAATTCCTACAGGGAACCGAAGCTTTCTTT
TRBV6-1	-	-	TRBJ1-5	CASSEGGLGQPQHF	TGTGCCAGCAGTGAAGGAGGGCTGGGGCAGCCCCAGCATTTT
TRBV5-4	-	TRBD1	TRBJ2-3	CASSLAGTGATDTQYF	TGTGCCAGCAGCTTGGCTGGGACAGGGGCCACAGATACGCAGTATTTT
TRBV27	once	-	TRBJ2-7	CASSLSSGFYEQYF	TGTGCCAGCAGTTTATCGTCAGGATTCTACGAGCAGTACTTC
TRBV11-2	-	TRBD1	TRBJ1-6	CASSLQGEYNSPLHF	TGTGCCAGCAGCCTACAGGGGGAATATAATTCACCCCTCCACTTT
TRBV4-2	-	-	TRBJ1-4	CASSQDNGATTNEKLFF	TGTGCCAGCAGCCAAGATAATGGGGCAACAACTAATGAAAAACTGTTTTTT
TRBV7-2	few	-	TRBJ2-3	CASSQAGPTTDTQYF	TGTGCCAGCAGCCAGGCGGGACCGACCACAGATACGCAGTATTTT
TRBV7-3	-	TRBD2	TRBJ2-3	CASSIGTNTDTQYF	TGTGCCAGCAGCATCGGGACTAACACAGATACGCAGTATTTT
TRBV7-2	-	TRBD1	TRBJ2-7	CASSYPGDRASSYEQYF	TGTGCCAGCAGCTACCCGGGGGACAGGGCCAGCTCCTACGAGCAGTACTTC
TRBV6-5	-	TRBD2	TRBJ2-1	CASSYSSGGGAHEQFF	TGTGCCAGCAGTTACTCGTCAGGCGGGGGGGCCCATGAGCAGTTCTTC